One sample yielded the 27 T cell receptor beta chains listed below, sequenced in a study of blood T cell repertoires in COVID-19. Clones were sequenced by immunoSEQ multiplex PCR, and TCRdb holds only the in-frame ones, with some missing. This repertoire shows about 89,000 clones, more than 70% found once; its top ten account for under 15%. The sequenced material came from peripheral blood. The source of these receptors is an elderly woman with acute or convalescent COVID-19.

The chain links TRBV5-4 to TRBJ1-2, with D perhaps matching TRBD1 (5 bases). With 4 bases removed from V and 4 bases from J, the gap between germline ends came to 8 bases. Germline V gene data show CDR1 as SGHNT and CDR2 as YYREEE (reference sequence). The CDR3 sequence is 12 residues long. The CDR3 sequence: CASSPGGYGYTF. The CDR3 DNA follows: TGTGCCAGCAGCCCGGGGGGCTATGGCTACACCTTC. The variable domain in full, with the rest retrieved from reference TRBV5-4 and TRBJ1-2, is ETGVTQSPTHLIKTRGQQVTLRCSSQSGHNTVSWYQQALGQGPQFIFQYYREEENGRGNFPPRFSGLQFPNYSSELNVNALELDDSALYLCASSPGGYGYTFGSGTRLTVV.

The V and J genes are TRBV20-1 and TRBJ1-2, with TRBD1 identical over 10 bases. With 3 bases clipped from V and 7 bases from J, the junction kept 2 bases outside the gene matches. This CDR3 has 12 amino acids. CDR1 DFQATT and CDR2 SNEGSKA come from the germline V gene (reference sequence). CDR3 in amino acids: CSASGTGAGYTF. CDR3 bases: TGCAGTGCTAGTGGGACAGGGGCTGGCTACACCTTC.

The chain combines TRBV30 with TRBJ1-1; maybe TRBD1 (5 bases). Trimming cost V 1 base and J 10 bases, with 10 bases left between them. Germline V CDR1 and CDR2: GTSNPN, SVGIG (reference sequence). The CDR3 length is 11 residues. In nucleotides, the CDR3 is TGTGCCTGGAGTGGGGGCGGAAGAGCTTTCTTT. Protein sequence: CAWSGGGRAFF.

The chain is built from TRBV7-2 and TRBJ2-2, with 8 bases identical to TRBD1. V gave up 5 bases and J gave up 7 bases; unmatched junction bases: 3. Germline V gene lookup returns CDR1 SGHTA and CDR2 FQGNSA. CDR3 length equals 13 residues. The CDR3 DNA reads TGTGCCAGCAGCCGGACAGGGAACGGGGAGCTGTTTTTT. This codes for CASSRTGNGELFF. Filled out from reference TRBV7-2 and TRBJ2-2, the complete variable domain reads GAGVSQSPSNKVTEKGKDVELRCDPISGHTALYWYRQSLGQGLEFLIYFQGNSAPDKSGLPSDRFSAERTGGSVSTLTIQRTQQEDSAVYLCASSRTGNGELFFGEGSRLTVL.

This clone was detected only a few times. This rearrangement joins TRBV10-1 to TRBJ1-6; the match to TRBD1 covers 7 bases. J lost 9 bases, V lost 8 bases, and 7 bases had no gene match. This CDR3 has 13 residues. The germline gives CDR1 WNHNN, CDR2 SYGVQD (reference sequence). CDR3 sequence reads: CASGRQGISPLHF. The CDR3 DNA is TGCGCCAGCGGTAGACAGGGAATTTCACCCCTCCACTTT.

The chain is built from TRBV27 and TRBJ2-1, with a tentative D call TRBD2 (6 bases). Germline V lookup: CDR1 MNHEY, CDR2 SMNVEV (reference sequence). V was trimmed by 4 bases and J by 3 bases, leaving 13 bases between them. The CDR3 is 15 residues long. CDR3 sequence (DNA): TGTGCCAGCAGTTCGGGACTGGGAAGCTACAATGAGCAGTTCTTC. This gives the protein CASSSGLGSYNEQFF.

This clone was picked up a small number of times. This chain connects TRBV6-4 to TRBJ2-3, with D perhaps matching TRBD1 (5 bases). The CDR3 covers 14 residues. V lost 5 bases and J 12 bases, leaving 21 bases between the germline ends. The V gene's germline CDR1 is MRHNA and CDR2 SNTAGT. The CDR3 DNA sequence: TGTGCCAGCAGTCTCTTCAAGGACACCCCGATTCAGTATTTT. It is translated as CASSLFKDTPIQYF.

CDR3 amino acids: CASSIGQRGYNSPLHF. The CDR3 DNA follows: TGTGCCAGTAGTATTGGACAGAGGGGGTATAATTCACCCCTCCACTTT. The chain combines TRBV19 with TRBJ1-6; D might be TRBD1 (6 bases). Per germline, CDR1 LNHDA and CDR2 SQIVND (reference sequence). This CDR3 spans 16 amino acids. Deletions cut 3 bases from V and 4 bases from J, with 13 bases between.

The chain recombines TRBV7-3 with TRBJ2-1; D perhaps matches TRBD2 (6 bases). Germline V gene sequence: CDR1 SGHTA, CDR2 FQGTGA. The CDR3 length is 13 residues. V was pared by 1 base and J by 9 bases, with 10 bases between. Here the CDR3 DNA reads TGTGCCAGCAGCTTAATCAGGGACTCTGAGCAGTTCTTC. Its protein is CASSLIRDSEQFF.

CDR3 amino acids: CASSRDTYGYTF. The CDR3 DNA reads as TGTGCCAGCAGTCGCGACACCTATGGCTACACCTTC. The gene calls are TRBV12-3 or TRBV12-4 and TRBJ1-2; D not certain. Trimming took 5 bases from V and 4 from J, leaving 8 bases between them. The CDR3 is 12 amino acids.

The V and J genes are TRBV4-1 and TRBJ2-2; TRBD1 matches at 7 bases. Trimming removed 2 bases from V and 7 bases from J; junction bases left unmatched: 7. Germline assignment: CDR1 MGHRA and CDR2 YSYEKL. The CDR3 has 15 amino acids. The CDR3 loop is CASSQTIQGNGELFF. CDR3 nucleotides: TGCGCCAGCAGCCAAACAATACAGGGGAACGGGGAGCTGTTTTTT.

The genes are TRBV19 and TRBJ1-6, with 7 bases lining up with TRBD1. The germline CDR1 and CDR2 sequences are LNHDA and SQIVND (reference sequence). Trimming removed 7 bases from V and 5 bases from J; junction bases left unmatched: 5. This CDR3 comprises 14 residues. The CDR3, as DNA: TGTGCCAGTACGGGGACAGCAAATAATTCACCCCTCCACTTT. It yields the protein CASTGTANNSPLHF.

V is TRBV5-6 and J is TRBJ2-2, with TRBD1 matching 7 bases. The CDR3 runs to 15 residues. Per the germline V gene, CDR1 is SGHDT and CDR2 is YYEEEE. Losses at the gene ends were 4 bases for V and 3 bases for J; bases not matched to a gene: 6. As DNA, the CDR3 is TGTGCCAGCAGCCCCGGGACAGCATACACCGGGGAGCTGTTTTTT. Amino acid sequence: CASSPGTAYTGELFF.

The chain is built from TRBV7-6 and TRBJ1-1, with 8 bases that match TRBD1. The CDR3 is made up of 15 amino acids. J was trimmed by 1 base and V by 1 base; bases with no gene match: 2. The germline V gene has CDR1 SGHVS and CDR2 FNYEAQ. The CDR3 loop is CASSLGGTGNTEAFF. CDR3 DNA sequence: TGTGCCAGCAGCTTAGGTGGGACAGGGAACACTGAAGCTTTCTTT. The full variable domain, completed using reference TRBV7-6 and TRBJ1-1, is GAGVSQSPRYKVTKRGQDVALRCDPISGHVSLYWYRQALGQGPEFLTYFNYEAQQDKSGLPNDRFSAERPEGSISTLTIQRTEQRDSAMYRCASSLGGTGNTEAFFGQGTRLTVV.

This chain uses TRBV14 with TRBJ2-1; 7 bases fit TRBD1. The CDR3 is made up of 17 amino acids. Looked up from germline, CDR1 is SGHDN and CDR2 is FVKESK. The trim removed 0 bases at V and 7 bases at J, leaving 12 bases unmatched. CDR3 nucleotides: TGTGCCAGCAGCCAAGAGTATCTGGGGACAGTAAATAATGAGCAGTTCTTC. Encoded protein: CASSQEYLGTVNNEQFF. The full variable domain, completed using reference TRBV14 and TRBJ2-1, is EAGVTQFPSHSVIEKGQTVTLRCDPISGHDNLYWYRRVMGKEIKFLLHFVKESKQDESGMPNNRFLAERTGGTYSTLKVQPAELEDSGVYFCASSQEYLGTVNNEQFFGPGTRLTVL.

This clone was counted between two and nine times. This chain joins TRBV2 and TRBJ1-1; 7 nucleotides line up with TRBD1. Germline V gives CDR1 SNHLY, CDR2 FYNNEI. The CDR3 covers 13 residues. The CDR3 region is CASQGRGHSEAFF. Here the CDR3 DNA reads TGTGCATCGCAAGGAAGGGGGCACTCTGAAGCTTTCTTT.

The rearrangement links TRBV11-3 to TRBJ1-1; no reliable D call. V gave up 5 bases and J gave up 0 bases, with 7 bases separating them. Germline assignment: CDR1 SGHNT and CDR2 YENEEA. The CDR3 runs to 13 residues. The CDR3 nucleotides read TGTGCCAGCAGCCTGGGCATGAACACTGAAGCTTTCTTT. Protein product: CASSLGMNTEAFF.

The CDR3: CASGQYNEKLFF. CDR3 in DNA: TGTGCCTCGGGACAGTATAATGAAAAACTGTTTTTT. V and J are TRBV19 and TRBJ1-4, with 7 positions matching TRBD1. Germline V gives CDR1 LNHDA, CDR2 SQIVND (reference sequence). The CDR3 loop spans 12 amino acids. V shed 11 bases, J shed 4 bases, and the junction held 4 bases outside the gene matches.

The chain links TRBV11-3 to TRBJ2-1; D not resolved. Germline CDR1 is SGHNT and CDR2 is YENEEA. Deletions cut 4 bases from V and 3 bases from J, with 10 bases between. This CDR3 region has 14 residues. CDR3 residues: CASSSPEHYNEQFF. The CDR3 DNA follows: TGTGCCAGCAGCTCTCCCGAACACTACAATGAGCAGTTCTTC.

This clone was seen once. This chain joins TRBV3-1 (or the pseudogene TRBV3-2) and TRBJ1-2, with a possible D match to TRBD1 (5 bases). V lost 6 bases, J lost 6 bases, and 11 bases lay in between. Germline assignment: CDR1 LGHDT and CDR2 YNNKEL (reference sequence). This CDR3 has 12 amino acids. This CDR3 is CASSDRGNGYTF. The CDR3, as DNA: TGTGCCAGCAGTGACCGGGGGAATGGCTACACCTTC.

The CDR3 reads CASRDRGPTGELFF. The CDR3 DNA is TGTGCCAGCAGAGACAGGGGGCCGACCGGGGAGCTGTTTTTT. The V and J genes are TRBV6-5 and TRBJ2-2, with 10 bases identical to TRBD1. This CDR3 comprises 14 residues. Per germline, CDR1 MNHEY and CDR2 SVGAGI. V gave up 6 bases and J gave up 5 bases; unmatched junction bases: 3.

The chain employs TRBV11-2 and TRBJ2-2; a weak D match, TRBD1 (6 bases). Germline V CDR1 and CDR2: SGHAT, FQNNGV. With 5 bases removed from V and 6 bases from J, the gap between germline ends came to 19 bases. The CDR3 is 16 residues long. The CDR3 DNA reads TGTGCCAGCAGCGCCGGACAGTTAGGATGGGCCGGGGAGCTGTTTTTT. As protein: CASSAGQLGWAGELFF.

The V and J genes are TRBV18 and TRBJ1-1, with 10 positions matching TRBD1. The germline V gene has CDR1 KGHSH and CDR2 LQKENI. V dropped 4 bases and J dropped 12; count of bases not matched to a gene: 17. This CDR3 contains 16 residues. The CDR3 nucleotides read TGTGCCAGCTCACTCGTGCTCAGAGGACAGGGGGTGAATACTTTCTTT. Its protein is CASSLVLRGQGVNTFF.

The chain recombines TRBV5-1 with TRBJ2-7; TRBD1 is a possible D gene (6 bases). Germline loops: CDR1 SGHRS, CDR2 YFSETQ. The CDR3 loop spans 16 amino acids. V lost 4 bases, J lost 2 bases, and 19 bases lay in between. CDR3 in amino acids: CASSGPQGTDTYEQYF. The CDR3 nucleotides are TGCGCCAGCAGCGGACCCCAGGGGACGGACACCTACGAGCAGTACTTC.

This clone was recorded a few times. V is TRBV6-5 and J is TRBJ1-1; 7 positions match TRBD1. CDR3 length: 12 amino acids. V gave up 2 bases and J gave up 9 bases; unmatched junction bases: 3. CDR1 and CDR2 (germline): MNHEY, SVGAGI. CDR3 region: CASSYQTGKAFF. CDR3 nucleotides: TGTGCCAGCAGTTACCAGACAGGGAAAGCTTTCTTT.

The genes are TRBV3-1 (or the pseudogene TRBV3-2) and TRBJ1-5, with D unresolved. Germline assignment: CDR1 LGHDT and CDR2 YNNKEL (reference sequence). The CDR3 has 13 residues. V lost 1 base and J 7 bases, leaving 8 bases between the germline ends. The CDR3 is CASSQGVQQPQHF. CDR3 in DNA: TGTGCCAGCAGCCAAGGGGTACAGCAGCCCCAGCATTTT.

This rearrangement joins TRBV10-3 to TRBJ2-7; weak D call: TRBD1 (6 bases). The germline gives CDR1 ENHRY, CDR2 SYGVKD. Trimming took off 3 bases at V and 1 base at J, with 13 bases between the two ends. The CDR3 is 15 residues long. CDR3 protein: CAISDRGRLSYEQYF. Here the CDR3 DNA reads TGTGCCATCAGTGACAGGGGCCGCTTGTCCTACGAGCAGTACTTC.